The source of this T cell receptor beta chain is a study of control samples from healthy donors and cancer patients. The repertoire was sequenced with immunoSEQ multiplex PCR; TCRdb's copy has only in-frame clones and lacks some. The sample lists 150,000 to 200,000 clones, approximately 94% occurring once. The germline V gene encodes CDR1 SGHRS and CDR2 YFSETQ. V was cut by 1 base and J by 5 bases, with 9 bases left in between. CDR3 length: 14 residues. The chain is built from TRBV5-1 and TRBJ1-4; D uncertain. The sample comprised blood. The receptor comes from a woman between 35 and 50 years old in good health. The CDR3, as DNA: TGCGCCAGCAGCTTGAACAGCATAAATGAAAAACTGTTTTTT. Encoded protein: CASSLNSINEKLFF.